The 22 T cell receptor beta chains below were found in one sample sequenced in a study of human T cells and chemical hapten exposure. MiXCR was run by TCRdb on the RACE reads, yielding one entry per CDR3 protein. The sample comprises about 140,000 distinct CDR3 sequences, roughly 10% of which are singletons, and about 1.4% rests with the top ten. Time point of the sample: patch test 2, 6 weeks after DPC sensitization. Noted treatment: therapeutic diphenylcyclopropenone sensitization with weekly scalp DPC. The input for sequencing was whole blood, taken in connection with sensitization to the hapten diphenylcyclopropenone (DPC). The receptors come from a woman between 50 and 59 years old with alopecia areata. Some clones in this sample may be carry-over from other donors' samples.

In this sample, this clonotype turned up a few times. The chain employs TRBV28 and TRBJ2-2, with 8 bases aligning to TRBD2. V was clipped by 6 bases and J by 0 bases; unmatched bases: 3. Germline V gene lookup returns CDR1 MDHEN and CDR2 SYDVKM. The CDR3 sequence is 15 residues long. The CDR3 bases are TGTGCCAGCAGGGGTAGCGGGACGAACACCGGGGAGCTGTTTTTT. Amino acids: CASRGSGTNTGELFF.

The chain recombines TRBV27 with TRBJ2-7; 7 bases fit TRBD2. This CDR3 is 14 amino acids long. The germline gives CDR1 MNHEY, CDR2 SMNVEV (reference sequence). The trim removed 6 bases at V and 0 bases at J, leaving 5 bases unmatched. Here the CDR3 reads CASRGGDRSYEQYF. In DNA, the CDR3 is TGTGCCAGCAGGGGGGGGGACCGCTCCTACGAGCAGTACTTC.

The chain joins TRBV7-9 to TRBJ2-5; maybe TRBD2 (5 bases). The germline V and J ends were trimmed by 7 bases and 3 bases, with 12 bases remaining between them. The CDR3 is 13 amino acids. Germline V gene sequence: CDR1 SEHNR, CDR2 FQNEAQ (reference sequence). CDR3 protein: CASIPGSKETQYF. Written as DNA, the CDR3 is TGTGCCAGCATCCCGGGGTCAAAAGAGACCCAGTACTTC.

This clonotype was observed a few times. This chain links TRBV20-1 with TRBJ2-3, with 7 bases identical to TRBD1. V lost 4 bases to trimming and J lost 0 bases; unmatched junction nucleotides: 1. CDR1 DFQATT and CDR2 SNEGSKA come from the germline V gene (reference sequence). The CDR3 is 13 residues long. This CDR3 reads CSANRGSTDTQYF. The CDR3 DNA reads TGCAGTGCTAACAGGGGCAGCACAGATACGCAGTATTTT.

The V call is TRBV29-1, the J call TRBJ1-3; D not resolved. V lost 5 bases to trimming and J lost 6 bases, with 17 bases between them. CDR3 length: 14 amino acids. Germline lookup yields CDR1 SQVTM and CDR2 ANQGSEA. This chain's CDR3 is CSVTGSSGENTIYF. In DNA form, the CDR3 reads TGCAGCGTTACCGGATCATCGGGAGAAAACACCATATATTTT. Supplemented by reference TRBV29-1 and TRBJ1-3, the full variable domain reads SAVISQKPSRDICQRGTSLTIQCQVDSQVTMMFWYRQQPGQSLTLIATANQGSEATYESGFVIDKFPISRPNLTFSTLTVSNMSPEDSSIYLCSVTGSSGENTIYFGEGSWLTVV.

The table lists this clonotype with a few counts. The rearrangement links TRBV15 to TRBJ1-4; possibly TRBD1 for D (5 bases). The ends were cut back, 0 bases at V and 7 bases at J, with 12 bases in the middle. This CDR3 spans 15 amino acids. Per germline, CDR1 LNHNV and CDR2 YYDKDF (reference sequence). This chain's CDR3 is CATSREGLGGEKLFF. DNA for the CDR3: TGTGCCACCAGCAGAGAGGGTCTCGGGGGTGAAAAACTGTTTTTT.

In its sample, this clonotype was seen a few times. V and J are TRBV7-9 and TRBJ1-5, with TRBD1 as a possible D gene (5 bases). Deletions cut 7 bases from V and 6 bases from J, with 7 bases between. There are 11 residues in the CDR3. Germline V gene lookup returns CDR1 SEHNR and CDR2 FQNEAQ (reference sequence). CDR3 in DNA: TGTGCCAGCACTCAGGGTCAGCCCCAGCATTTT. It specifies CASTQGQPQHF.

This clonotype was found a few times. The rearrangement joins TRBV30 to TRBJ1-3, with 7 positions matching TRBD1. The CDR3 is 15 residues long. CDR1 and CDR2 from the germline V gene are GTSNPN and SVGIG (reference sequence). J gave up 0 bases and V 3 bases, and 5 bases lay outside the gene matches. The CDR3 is CAWRTGRSSGNTIYF. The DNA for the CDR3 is TGTGCCTGGAGGACAGGGCGAAGCTCTGGAAACACCATATATTTT. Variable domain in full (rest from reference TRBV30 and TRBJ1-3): SQTIHQWPATLVQPVGSPLSLECTVEGTSNPNLYWYRQAAGRGLQLLFYSVGIGQISSEVPQNLSASRPQDRQFILSSKKLLLSDSGFYLCAWRTGRSSGNTIYFGEGSWLTVV.

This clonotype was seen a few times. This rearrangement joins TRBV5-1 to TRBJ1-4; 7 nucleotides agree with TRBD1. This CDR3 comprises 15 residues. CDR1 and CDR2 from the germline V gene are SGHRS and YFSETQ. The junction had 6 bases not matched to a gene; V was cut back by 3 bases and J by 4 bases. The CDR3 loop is CASSSRTGDNEKLFF. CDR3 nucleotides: TGCGCCAGCAGCTCGCGGACAGGAGATAATGAAAAACTGTTTTTT.

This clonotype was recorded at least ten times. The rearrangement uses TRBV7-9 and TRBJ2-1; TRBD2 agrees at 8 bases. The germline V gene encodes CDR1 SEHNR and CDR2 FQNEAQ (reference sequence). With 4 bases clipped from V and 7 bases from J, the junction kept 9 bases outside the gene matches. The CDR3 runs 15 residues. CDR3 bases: TGTGCCAGCAGCTCCCTAGCGGGCGTTACGAATGAGCAGTTCTTC. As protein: CASSSLAGVTNEQFF.

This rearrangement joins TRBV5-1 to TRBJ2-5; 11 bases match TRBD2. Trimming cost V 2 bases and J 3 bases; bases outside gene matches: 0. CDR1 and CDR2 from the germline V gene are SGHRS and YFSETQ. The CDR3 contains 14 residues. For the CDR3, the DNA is TGCGCCAGCAGCTTACTAGCGGGAGAAGAGACCCAGTACTTC. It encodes CASSLLAGEETQYF.

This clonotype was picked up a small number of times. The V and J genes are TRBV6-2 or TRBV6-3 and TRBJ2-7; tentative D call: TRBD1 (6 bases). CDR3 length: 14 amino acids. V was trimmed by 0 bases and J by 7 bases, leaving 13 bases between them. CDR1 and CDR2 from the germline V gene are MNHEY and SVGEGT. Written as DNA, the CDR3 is TGTGCCAGCAGTTACTCGGACAGTCCACGGGAGCAGTACTTC. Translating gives CASSYSDSPREQYF.

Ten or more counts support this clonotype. The CDR3: CASSRGSSYEQYF. CDR3 sequence (DNA): TGTGCCAGCAGCAGAGGCAGCTCCTACGAGCAGTACTTC. V and J are TRBV7-9 and TRBJ2-7; no firm D call. CDR1 and CDR2 from the germline V gene are SEHNR and FQNEAQ (reference sequence). There are 13 residues in the CDR3. Trimming removed 5 bases at V and 0 bases at J, with 8 bases between.

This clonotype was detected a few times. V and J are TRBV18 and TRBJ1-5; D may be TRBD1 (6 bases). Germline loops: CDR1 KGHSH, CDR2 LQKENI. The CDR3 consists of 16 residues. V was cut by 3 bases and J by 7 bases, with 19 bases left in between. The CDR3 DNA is TGTGCCAGCTCACCGACCATACAGGGAAGTGGACAGCCCCAGCATTTT. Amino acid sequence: CASSPTIQGSGQPQHF.

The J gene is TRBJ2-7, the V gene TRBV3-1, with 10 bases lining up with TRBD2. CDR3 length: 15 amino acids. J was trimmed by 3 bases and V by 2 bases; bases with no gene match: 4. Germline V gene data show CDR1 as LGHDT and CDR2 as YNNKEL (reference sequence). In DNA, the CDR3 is TGTGCCAGCAGCCAATGGCGGACTAGCGGCTACGAGCAGTACTTC. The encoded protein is CASSQWRTSGYEQYF.

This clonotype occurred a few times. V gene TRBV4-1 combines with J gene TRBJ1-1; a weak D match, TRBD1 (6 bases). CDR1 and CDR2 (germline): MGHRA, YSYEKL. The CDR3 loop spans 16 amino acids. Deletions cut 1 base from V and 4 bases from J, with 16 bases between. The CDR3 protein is CASSQAPRGSATEAFF. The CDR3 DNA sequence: TGCGCCAGCAGCCAAGCTCCCAGGGGTTCGGCCACTGAAGCTTTCTTT.

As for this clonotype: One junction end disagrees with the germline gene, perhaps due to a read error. The CDR3 reads CASSLGETTNENLFF. In nucleotides, the CDR3 is TGTGCCAGCAGTTTAGGGGAGACAACTAATGAAAATCTGTTTTTT. The gene calls are TRBV12-3 or TRBV12-4 and TRBJ1-4; D gene ambiguous. This CDR3 has 15 residues.

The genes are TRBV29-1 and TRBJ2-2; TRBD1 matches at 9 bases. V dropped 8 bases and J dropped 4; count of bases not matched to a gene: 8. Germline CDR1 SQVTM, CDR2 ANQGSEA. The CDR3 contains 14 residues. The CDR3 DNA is TGCAGCATCCAGGGACAGGGCGGCACCGGGGAGCTGTTTTTT. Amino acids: CSIQGQGGTGELFF.

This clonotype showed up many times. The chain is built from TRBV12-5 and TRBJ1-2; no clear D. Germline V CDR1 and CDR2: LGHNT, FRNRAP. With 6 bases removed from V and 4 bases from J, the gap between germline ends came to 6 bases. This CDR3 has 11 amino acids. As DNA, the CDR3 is TGTGCTAGTGGAACCCCCTATGGCTACACCTTC. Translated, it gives CASGTPYGYTF.

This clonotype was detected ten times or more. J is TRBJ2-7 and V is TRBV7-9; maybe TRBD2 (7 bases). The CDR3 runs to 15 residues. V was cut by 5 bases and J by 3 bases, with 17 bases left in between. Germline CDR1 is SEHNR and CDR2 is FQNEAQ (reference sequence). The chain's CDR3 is CASSLEGGGNYEQYF. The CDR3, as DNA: TGTGCCAGCAGCCTCGAGGGGGGAGGGAACTACGAGCAGTACTTC.

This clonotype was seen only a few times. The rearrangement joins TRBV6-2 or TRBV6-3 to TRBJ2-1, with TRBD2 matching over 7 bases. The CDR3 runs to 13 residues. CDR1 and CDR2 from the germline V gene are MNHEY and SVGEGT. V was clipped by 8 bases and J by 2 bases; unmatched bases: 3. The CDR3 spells CASRDYAYNEQFF. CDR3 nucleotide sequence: TGTGCCAGCCGGGACTACGCCTACAATGAGCAGTTCTTC.

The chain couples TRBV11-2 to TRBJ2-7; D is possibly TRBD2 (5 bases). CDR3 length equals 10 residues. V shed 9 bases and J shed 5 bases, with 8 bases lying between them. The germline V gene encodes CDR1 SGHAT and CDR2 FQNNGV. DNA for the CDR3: TGTGCCAGTGGGGAGCACGAGCAGTACTTC. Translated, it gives CASGEHEQYF.